Listed below are T cell receptor beta chains from one sample, sequenced in a study of patients and donors after allogeneic stem cell transplantation. Each CDR3 protein is one row after TCRdb ran MiXCR on the RT-PCR reads. The table shows about 110,000 distinct CDR3 sequences, with roughly 35% occurring only once. Sequenced material: blood, either unsorted or a sorted T cell fraction (not recorded which). The origin of the receptors is a human donor who was either an allogeneic HSCT recipient or a stem cell or donor lymphocyte infusion donor (not recorded which). It is not recorded whose cells these are; they may come from a transplant donor. Both conserved end residues are part of each CDR3. The order of the fields is D gene, V gene, J gene, clone size, CDR3 DNA, CDR3 protein. The D gene is left open where the match is weak. Only some rows state a clone size, as once, few, many or a class for expanded clones.

d_call: -; v_call: TRBV7-2; j_call: TRBJ2-1; clone_size: -; cdr3_nt: TGTGCCAGCAGCCACCCAGGGGGGTATGAGCAGTTCTTC; cdr3_aa: CASSHPGGYEQFF
d_call: TRBD1; v_call: TRBV20-1; j_call: TRBJ1-2; clone_size: -; cdr3_nt: TGCAGTGCTAGAGCAGACAGGGGATGGGGCTACACCTTC; cdr3_aa: CSARADRGWGYTF
d_call: TRBD1; v_call: TRBV7-2; j_call: TRBJ1-1; clone_size: -; cdr3_nt: TGTGCCAGCAGCCCGGGCACAGGGGCGGTGTGGAACACTGAAGCTTTCTTT; cdr3_aa: CASSPGTGAVWNTEAFF
d_call: -; v_call: TRBV24-1; j_call: TRBJ1-2; clone_size: few; cdr3_nt: TGTGCCACCAGTGATTTAGTAGGGCCGAGCACCTTC; cdr3_aa: CATSDLVGPSTF
d_call: -; v_call: TRBV5-1; j_call: TRBJ1-1; clone_size: few; cdr3_nt: TGCGCCAGCAGCTGGGCAATGGGGACTGAAGCTTTCTTT; cdr3_aa: CASSWAMGTEAFF
d_call: TRBD1; v_call: TRBV6-6; j_call: TRBJ2-3; clone_size: few; cdr3_nt: TGTGCCAGCAGGAAGGGACAGAACACAGATACGCAGTATTTT; cdr3_aa: CASRKGQNTDTQYF
d_call: -; v_call: TRBV5-1; j_call: TRBJ2-3; clone_size: -; cdr3_nt: TGCGCCAGCAGCTTAGGGTTTGGCGGCACAGATACGCAGTATTTT; cdr3_aa: CASSLGFGGTDTQYF
d_call: TRBD1; v_call: TRBV29-1; j_call: TRBJ1-2; clone_size: -; cdr3_nt: TGCAGCGCGGACACAGGGGCCCTTAACTATGGCTACACCTTC; cdr3_aa: CSADTGALNYGYTF
d_call: -; v_call: TRBV6-2/TRBV6-3; j_call: TRBJ2-5; clone_size: -; cdr3_nt: TGTGCCATCCACGACAGGAAAGAGACCCAGTACTTC; cdr3_aa: CAIHDRKETQYF
d_call: TRBD2; v_call: TRBV6-1; j_call: TRBJ2-2; clone_size: -; cdr3_nt: TGTGCCAGTCCGAGACTAGCGGCGAACACCGGGGAGCTGTTTTTT; cdr3_aa: CASPRLAANTGELFF
d_call: TRBD1; v_call: TRBV7-2; j_call: TRBJ2-5; clone_size: few; cdr3_nt: TGTGCCGTTACAGGGGTCCAAGAGACCCAGTACTTC; cdr3_aa: CAVTGVQETQYF
d_call: -; v_call: TRBV18; j_call: TRBJ2-7; clone_size: -; cdr3_nt: TGTGCCAGCTCACCACAGGGTAATAATGAGCAGTACTTC; cdr3_aa: CASSPQGNNEQYF
d_call: -; v_call: TRBV12-3/TRBV12-4; j_call: TRBJ1-1; clone_size: -; cdr3_nt: TGTGCCAGCAGTTTAGCGACGACAGGATTGAACACTGAAGCTTTCTTT; cdr3_aa: CASSLATTGLNTEAFF
d_call: TRBD1; v_call: TRBV6-5; j_call: TRBJ1-6; clone_size: -; cdr3_nt: TGTGCCAGCAGTTACTCGAATTTAGACAGGGGCAATTCACCCCTCCACTTT; cdr3_aa: CASSYSNLDRGNSPLHF
d_call: TRBD1; v_call: TRBV4-3; j_call: TRBJ2-7; clone_size: few; cdr3_nt: TGCGCCAGCAGCCAAGGACAGGGTGGGGGATACGAGCAGTACTTC; cdr3_aa: CASSQGQGGGYEQYF
d_call: -; v_call: TRBV6-2/TRBV6-3; j_call: TRBJ2-7; clone_size: -; cdr3_nt: TGTGCCAGCAGTCGATCGAACCGCTACGAGCAGTACTTC; cdr3_aa: CASSRSNRYEQYF
d_call: -; v_call: TRBV12-3/TRBV12-4; j_call: TRBJ2-5; clone_size: few; cdr3_nt: TGTGCCAGCAGTCCTGTAGTGAGTGAGACCCAGTACTTC; cdr3_aa: CASSPVVSETQYF
d_call: TRBD2; v_call: TRBV3-1; j_call: TRBJ2-5; clone_size: -; cdr3_nt: TGTGCCAGCAGCCAGTGGACTAGCCGGCAAGAGACCCAGTACTTC; cdr3_aa: CASSQWTSRQETQYF
d_call: TRBD2; v_call: TRBV3-1; j_call: TRBJ2-1; clone_size: -; cdr3_nt: TGTGCCAGCAGCCCCCCCGTCGGCGGGAGCTCCTACAATGAGCAGTTCTTC; cdr3_aa: CASSPPVGGSSYNEQFF
d_call: -; v_call: TRBV29-1; j_call: TRBJ1-2; clone_size: few; cdr3_nt: TGCAGCGTTGAAACAGGCTATGGCTACACCTTC; cdr3_aa: CSVETGYGYTF
d_call: -; v_call: TRBV7-9; j_call: TRBJ2-3; clone_size: few; cdr3_nt: TGTGCCAGCACTTGGACAGTCACAGATACGCAGTATTTT; cdr3_aa: CASTWTVTDTQYF
d_call: -; v_call: TRBV13; j_call: TRBJ1-5; clone_size: -; cdr3_nt: TGTGCCAGCAGCTTAGGCCGGGGGTATAGCAATCAGCCCCAGCATTTT; cdr3_aa: CASSLGRGYSNQPQHF
d_call: -; v_call: TRBV9; j_call: TRBJ2-1; clone_size: -; cdr3_nt: TGTGCCAGCAGCGTACTTGGGTGGAATGAGCAGTTCTTC; cdr3_aa: CASSVLGWNEQFF
d_call: -; v_call: TRBV5-6; j_call: TRBJ1-2; clone_size: few; cdr3_nt: TGTGCCAGCAGCTTCCGGGGCCGTTGGGGCTACACCTTC; cdr3_aa: CASSFRGRWGYTF
d_call: -; v_call: TRBV24-1; j_call: TRBJ1-5; clone_size: many; cdr3_nt: TGTGCCACCAGTGACCGCAATCAGCCCCAGCATTTT; cdr3_aa: CATSDRNQPQHF
d_call: TRBD1; v_call: TRBV20-1; j_call: TRBJ1-1; clone_size: many; cdr3_nt: TGCAGTGCTAGGGTGACAGGGGGGTTCACTGAAGCTTTCTTT; cdr3_aa: CSARVTGGFTEAFF
d_call: -; v_call: TRBV7-2; j_call: TRBJ2-3; clone_size: -; cdr3_nt: TGTGCCAGCAGCTTGCCAGATACGCAGTATTTT; cdr3_aa: CASSLPDTQYF
d_call: -; v_call: TRBV29-1; j_call: TRBJ2-7; clone_size: -; cdr3_nt: TGCAGCGTTGCCCGTGACGTATTCTACGAAGAGCAGTACTTC; cdr3_aa: CSVARDVFYEEQYF
d_call: TRBD1; v_call: TRBV7-2; j_call: TRBJ1-2; clone_size: -; cdr3_nt: TGTGCCAGCAGCGCGGGACAGGGCTTCTATGGCTACACCTTC; cdr3_aa: CASSAGQGFYGYTF
d_call: -; v_call: TRBV6-5; j_call: TRBJ2-2; clone_size: -; cdr3_nt: TGTGCCAGCAGTTATTCCCGGTTGGGCGGGGAGCTGTTTTTT; cdr3_aa: CASSYSRLGGELFF
d_call: -; v_call: TRBV11-2; j_call: TRBJ1-4; clone_size: few; cdr3_nt: TGTGCCAGCAGCTTACATCGTCCGGAAAAACTGTTTTTT; cdr3_aa: CASSLHRPEKLFF
d_call: -; v_call: TRBV12-3/TRBV12-4; j_call: TRBJ1-1; clone_size: -; cdr3_nt: TGTGCCAGCGGGAGCGGGTGGGGACTCCACTCCTCGAACACTGAAGCTTTCTTT; cdr3_aa: CASGSGWGLHSSNTEAFF
d_call: -; v_call: TRBV15; j_call: TRBJ1-5; clone_size: -; cdr3_nt: TGTGCCACCAGCGGAAGGGATGTCAATCAGCCCCAGCATTTT; cdr3_aa: CATSGRDVNQPQHF
d_call: -; v_call: TRBV21-1; j_call: TRBJ1-2; clone_size: many; cdr3_nt: TGTGCCAGCAGGAAAGTTGGGCAGGGACTTTATGGCTACACCTTC; cdr3_aa: CASRKVGQGLYGYTF
d_call: -; v_call: TRBV12-3/TRBV12-4; j_call: TRBJ1-5; clone_size: many; cdr3_nt: TGTGCCAGCAGCCAGGACGTCCTCGTAAATCAGCCCCAGCATTTT; cdr3_aa: CASSQDVLVNQPQHF
d_call: -; v_call: TRBV24-1; j_call: TRBJ2-5; clone_size: -; cdr3_nt: TGTGCCACCAGTGACTATATTAGAGGGAAAGAGACCCAGTACTTC; cdr3_aa: CATSDYIRGKETQYF
d_call: -; v_call: TRBV25-1; j_call: TRBJ1-6; clone_size: few; cdr3_nt: TGTGCCAGCAGTGAGTGGGGTTATAATTCACCCCTCCACTTT; cdr3_aa: CASSEWGYNSPLHF
d_call: -; v_call: TRBV12-3/TRBV12-4; j_call: TRBJ2-5; clone_size: few; cdr3_nt: TGTGCCAGCAGTCCCGGGAGAGGAGAGACCCAGTACTTC; cdr3_aa: CASSPGRGETQYF
d_call: TRBD1; v_call: TRBV6-2/TRBV6-3; j_call: TRBJ2-2; clone_size: -; cdr3_nt: TGTGCCAGCAGGGACAGGGGGGGCAGCACCGGGGAGCTGTTTTTT; cdr3_aa: CASRDRGGSTGELFF
d_call: -; v_call: TRBV29-1; j_call: TRBJ1-1; clone_size: many; cdr3_nt: TGCAGCGTTGGTGCGGGGAGGCCCGGCACTGAAGCTTTCTTT; cdr3_aa: CSVGAGRPGTEAFF
d_call: -; v_call: TRBV4-3; j_call: TRBJ1-6; clone_size: few; cdr3_nt: TGCGCCAGCAGCCAAGAGGCACAGGGAGGTTCACCCCTCCACTTT; cdr3_aa: CASSQEAQGGSPLHF
d_call: -; v_call: TRBV4-3; j_call: TRBJ1-2; clone_size: -; cdr3_nt: TGCGCCAGCAGCCAGGGGGGGGCAGGTTATGGCTACACCTTC; cdr3_aa: CASSQGGAGYGYTF